This record looks at one T cell receptor beta chain sequence and its context. What it recognizes is unknown. Germline V gene lookup returns CDR1 MDHEN and CDR2 SYDVKM. Trimming removed 3 bases at V and 5 bases at J, with 10 bases between. The CDR3 is made up of 13 amino acids. Some clones are missing from TCRdb's copy, which holds only in-frame ones; the method was immunoSEQ multiplex PCR. The sample consists of 100,000 to 150,000 clones, more than 80% of them appearing once. The data were obtained in a study of T cell responses to AZD1222 COVID-19 vaccine. The study, taken as a whole, reports: At baseline, just 6 or 7 AZD1222 recipients tested seropositive. Females outnumbered males among donors, who were mostly white British; clonal diversity was possibly underestimated. Repertoires were obtained solely post-peak T cell response. Once two AZD1222 doses were given, Spike-specific TCR breadth and depth went up.

The sample here was peripheral blood, taken on day 0 of AZD1222 vaccination. The V and J genes are TRBV28 and TRBJ1-2, with D possibly TRBD1 on 5 matching bases. The clonotype originates from an adult in good health. The CDR3 DNA reads as TGTGCCAGCAGTTTGGGCAGGGTGTATGGCTACACCTTC. It translates to CASSLGRVYGYTF.